This T cell receptor (beta chain) was observed in a study of tumor-infiltrating lymphocytes in primary liver carcinoma. This clonotype was recorded at least ten times. With a constant-region primer, TCR beta cDNA was made from approximately 450 ng of total RNA. Slightly modified ARM-PCR served as the procedure for the TCR beta libraries. These libraries came from three rounds of nested multiplex PCR. Investigators reported that the first two PCR rounds, at roughly 11 cycles each, used TRBV1-TRBV30 forward primers with a C-beta reverse primer. TCRdb processed the multiplex PCR reads anew with MiXCR; each CDR3 protein has one entry. The table includes 80,000 or so distinct CDR3 sequences, about two thirds detected once. Unsorted bulk tissue, about 19-31 mg of it, served as the source for co-extraction of RNA and DNA. The germline gives CDR1 SGHRS, CDR2 YFSETQ. The CDR3 is made up of 14 amino acids. The V segment lost 4 bases and the J segment 8 bases; nucleotides outside the gene matches: 4.

This rearrangement joins TRBV5-1 to TRBJ2-1, with 12 bases aligning to TRBD2. The receptor comes from a woman aged 60-75 years with primary liver carcinoma and hepatitis B virus infection. Sequenced input: liver tumor tissue from sampling region 4. Subset of the sample: tumor region T4, right-lateral pole. CDR3 protein: CASSPTSGRYEQFF. The CDR3 DNA is TGCGCCAGCAGCCCGACTAGCGGGAGATATGAGCAGTTCTTC.